Below are 2 T cell receptor beta chains sequenced from a single sample in a study of identical twins. In TCRdb, the 5' RACE reads were re-called with MiXCR into one record per CDR3 protein. Seen here are about 530,000 distinct CDR3 sequences, roughly 15% observed once, and the top ten hold roughly 0.46%. The same sample was also used in a study of yellow fever vaccine responses in identical twins.

The sequenced material came from CD4+ T cells sorted from blood. The source is a woman under 30 in good health.

This chain uses TRBV12-3 or TRBV12-4 with TRBJ1-1; D call uncertain. V lost 5 bases and J 2 bases, leaving 18 bases between the germline ends. The CDR3 totals 16 residues. This CDR3 is CASSPITVNRNTEAFF. CDR3 DNA: TGTGCCAGCAGTCCCATCACGGTGAACCGTAACACTGAAGCTTTCTTT.

This clonotype was counted only a few times. The rearrangement uses TRBV20-1 and TRBJ2-5, with D perhaps TRBD2 (5 bases). The CDR3 length is 13 residues. The germline V gene encodes CDR1 DFQATT and CDR2 SNEGSKA (reference sequence). Trimming cost V 0 bases and J 5 bases, with 10 bases left between them. The CDR3 nucleotides are TGCAGTGCTAGAGATGTGGGAGTGGAGACCCAGTACTTC. It specifies CSARDVGVETQYF.